Presented here are 15 T cell receptor beta chains from one specimen sequenced in a study of regulatory T cells in long-lasting Graves disease. In building TCR beta libraries, iRepertoire HTBI primers were used together with Arm-PCR of CDR3 regions. TCRdb recomputed calls from the multiplex PCR reads with MiXCR, one row per CDR3 protein. The profile covers roughly 400,000 distinct CDR3 sequences, with about 16% appearing a single time and about a quarter taken by the ten largest. Sample time point: newly diagnosed GD, antithyroid drugs for less than 3 months. PBMC RNA was the source of the TCR library. This sample was shared with a second study, whose subject was T cells in Graves' hyperthyroidism and ophthalmopathy.

Specimen: peripheral blood mononuclear cells (PBMCs), collected at new diagnosis, from a patient treated with antithyroid drugs. The receptors come from a woman aged 18-29 years with Graves disease.

This clonotype has just a few counts. V and J are TRBV6-1 and TRBJ2-1; 12 bases line up with TRBD2. The trim removed 5 bases at V and 8 bases at J, leaving 7 bases unmatched. Germline CDR1 reads MNHNS; CDR2 reads SASEGT. This CDR3 has 15 residues. The CDR3 coding sequence is TGTGCCAGCAGTAAGAAGACTAGCGGGAGTTATGAGCAGTTCTTC. Protein sequence: CASSKKTSGSYEQFF.

This clonotype occurred many times. The chain uses TRBV6-5 and TRBJ1-1; unclear D gene. CDR3 length equals 13 residues. Between the trimmed V and J ends, which lost 4 bases and 5 bases, there was a span of 11 bases. Germline V gene data show CDR1 as MNHEY and CDR2 as SVGAGI. The CDR3 sequence is CASSLITGTEAFF. The CDR3 DNA reads as TGTGCCAGCAGTTTAATCACGGGGACTGAAGCTTTCTTT.

The chain combines TRBV12-3 or TRBV12-4 with TRBJ2-2; possibly TRBD2 for D (5 bases). The CDR3 sequence is 17 residues long. V lost 1 base and J 6 bases, leaving 18 bases between the germline ends. CDR3 DNA sequence: TGTGCCAGCAGTTTAGTTTTACAGATCGGACTCTCCGGGGAGCTGTTTTTT. It encodes CASSLVLQIGLSGELFF.

At least ten counts were recorded for this clonotype. The chain joins TRBV27 to TRBJ2-7, with 9 nucleotides matching TRBD1. Germline V CDR1 and CDR2: MNHEY, SMNVEV (reference sequence). Trimming removed 7 bases from V and 7 bases from J; junction bases left unmatched: 14. The CDR3 sequence is 15 residues long. CDR3 DNA sequence: TGTGCCAGCACCGGAGCGGGGACAGGGATAAGGGAGCAGTACTTC. This codes for CASTGAGTGIREQYF.

This chain uses TRBV11-1 with TRBJ2-1, with 11 bases lining up with TRBD1. The CDR3 runs to 16 residues. Germline CDR1 is SGHAT and CDR2 is FQDESV (reference sequence). The V gene end was trimmed by 3 bases and the J gene end by 8 bases; junction bases not matched to a gene: 9. The CDR3 sequence is CASSFIRDRGVYEQFF. The CDR3 DNA reads TGTGCCAGCAGCTTTATCCGGGACAGGGGGGTTTATGAGCAGTTCTTC.

Many counts were recorded for this clonotype. The chain employs TRBV2 and TRBJ1-5; 7 nucleotides agree with TRBD1. CDR3 length: 18 amino acids. Germline loops: CDR1 SNHLY, CDR2 FYNNEI. With V trimmed by 0 bases and J by 0 bases, 8 bases remained unmatched. This chain's CDR3 is CASSEALGDRVSNQPQHF. The CDR3 DNA reads TGTGCCAGCAGTGAAGCGCTTGGCGACAGGGTTAGCAATCAGCCCCAGCATTTT.

Many counts were recorded for this clonotype. The V and J genes are TRBV28 and TRBJ2-7; D possibly corresponds to TRBD1 (5 bases). The CDR3 is 14 residues long. V was shortened by 2 bases and J by 2 bases, with 10 bases between the two germline ends. Germline assignment: CDR1 MDHEN and CDR2 SYDVKM. The CDR3 DNA follows: TGTGCCAGCAGTTTACAGGGATCTCCCTACGAGCAGTACTTC. Translation: CASSLQGSPYEQYF. Full variable domain (outside the CDR3, taken from reference TRBV28 and TRBJ2-7): DVKVTQSSRYLVKRTGEKVFLECVQDMDHENMFWYRQDPGLGLRLIYFSYDVKMKEKGDIPEGYSVSREKKERFSLILESASTNQTSMYLCASSLQGSPYEQYFGPGTRLTVT.

This clonotype was counted ten times or more. The chain links TRBV12-3 or TRBV12-4 to TRBJ2-5; the D gene is possibly TRBD2 (6 bases). The CDR3 contains 14 residues. V was cut by 6 bases and J by 5 bases, with 16 bases left in between. The DNA of the CDR3 is TGTGCCAGCAGCCATGGGGACTTTGGCGAGACCCAGTACTTC. Its protein is CASSHGDFGETQYF.

The genes are TRBV6-1 and TRBJ2-1, with TRBD2 matching over 9 bases. After removal of 3 bases from V and 10 bases from J, the junction contained 10 bases not matched to a gene. The CDR3 covers 15 residues. Germline loops: CDR1 MNHNS, CDR2 SASEGT. The CDR3 DNA follows: TGTGCCAGCAGTGACTCGGGGACTAGCTTGAGCGAGCAGTTCTTC. It specifies CASSDSGTSLSEQFF.

Many counts were recorded for this clonotype. V and J are TRBV7-4 and TRBJ2-7; D possibly matches TRBD1 or TRBD2 (5 bases each). V lost 7 bases and J lost 3, with 16 bases in between. This CDR3 has 14 amino acids. Germline CDR1 reads SGHVT; CDR2 reads SQSDAQ. CDR3 protein: CASILGRDGYEQYF. CDR3 nucleotides: TGTGCCAGCATCCTGGGTCGGGACGGCTACGAGCAGTACTTC.

The chain carries TRBV20-1 and TRBJ2-2; either TRBD1 or TRBD2 may supply D (5 bases each). Germline loops: CDR1 DFQATT, CDR2 SNEGSKA (reference sequence). This CDR3 has 11 residues. Deletions cut 3 bases from V and 10 bases from J, with 9 bases between. The CDR3 region is CSASTGPELFF. CDR3 coding DNA: TGCAGTGCTAGTACGGGGCCGGAGCTGTTTTTT.

Ten or more counts support this clonotype. The chain links TRBV12-3 or TRBV12-4 to TRBJ2-2; D not resolved. Trimming removed 1 base at V and 4 bases at J, with 10 bases between. This CDR3 has 15 residues. CDR3 sequence: CASSLVVSGTGELFF. In DNA form, the CDR3 reads TGTGCCAGCAGTTTAGTCGTGTCTGGCACCGGGGAGCTGTTTTTT.

This clonotype was seen many times. This chain links TRBV5-1 with TRBJ2-3; TRBD2 aligns across 11 bases. CDR3 length: 15 residues. In germline, CDR1 is SGHRS, CDR2 YFSETQ. Trimming took 6 bases from V and 6 from J; bases not matched to a gene: 9. The CDR3 region has the DNA TGCGCCAGCACGCATCTAGCGGGAGGAGGGGATACGCAGTATTTT. It encodes CASTHLAGGGDTQYF.

This clonotype showed up just a few times. One base away lies a much larger clone, so this may be a sequencing read error. V and J are TRBV20-1 and TRBJ2-7; D gene uncertain. V shed 5 bases and J shed 4 bases, with 18 bases lying between them. Germline assignment: CDR1 DFQATT and CDR2 SNEGSKA (reference sequence). The CDR3 sequence is 14 residues long. CDR3 amino acids: CSAPEGIGFYEQYF. CDR3 DNA: TGCAGTGCTCCTGAAGGGATAGGCTTTTACGAGCAGTACTTC.

This clonotype was seen a single time. V gene TRBV30 combines with J gene TRBJ1-4, with D tentatively TRBD1 (5 bases). This CDR3 spans 15 amino acids. The germline CDR1 and CDR2 sequences are GTSNPN and SVGIG (reference sequence). V dropped 7 bases and J dropped 5 bases, with 20 bases sitting between them. CDR3 DNA sequence: TGTGCCTTCACCAATGGACACATGCGAAATGAAAAACTGTTTTTT. Its protein product is CAFTNGHMRNEKLFF. Filled out from reference TRBV30 and TRBJ1-4, the complete variable domain reads SQTIHQWPATLVQPVGSPLSLECTVEGTSNPNLYWYRQAAGRGLQLLFYSVGIGQISSEVPQNLSASRPQDRQFILSSKKLLLSDSGFYLCAFTNGHMRNEKLFFGSGTQLSVL.